This entry lists 11 T cell receptor beta chains sequenced from one sample in a study of tumor and adjacent non-tumor tissue in lung cancer. This sample's RNA came from whole unsorted tissue. The library came from three nested PCR rounds adapted from ARM-PCR protocols. TCRdb reprocessed the multiplex PCR reads with MiXCR, giving one entry per CDR3 protein. The sample shows some 200,000 distinct CDR3 sequences, around 71% of them seen only once. The specimen sequenced was lung tumor tissue. These receptors were taken from a man aged 60 to 69 with non-small cell lung cancer.

The chain has TRBV20-1 and TRBJ2-7, with D unresolved. This CDR3 is built from 11 residues. Germline V gene sequence: CDR1 DFQATT, CDR2 SNEGSKA (reference sequence). The V end was cut by 3 bases, the J end by 6 bases, with 9 bases between. The CDR3 region is CSASIGSEQYF. CDR3 DNA: TGCAGTGCTAGCATTGGAAGCGAGCAGTACTTC.

In the case of this clonotype: With a much larger clone just one base away, this may be a read error. V gene TRBV11-2 combines with J gene TRBJ2-2; D perhaps matches TRBD2 (5 bases). The CDR3 runs 13 residues. CDR1 SGHAT and CDR2 FQNNGV come from the germline V gene. Written as DNA, the CDR3 is TGTGCCAGCAGCTTGAGGAACACCGGGGAGCTGTATTTT. Translated: CASSLRNTGELYF.

Worth noting for this clonotype: The junction shows a germline mismatch at one end, possibly a read error. V usage is TRBV20-1 and J usage is TRBJ2-1; 10 bases line up with TRBD2. CDR3 length: 16 residues. Germline values: CDR1 DFQATT, CDR2 SNEGSKA (reference sequence). CDR3 in amino acids: CSARSSTSGAYNEHFF. As DNA, the CDR3 is TGCAGTGCTAGATCCTCCACTAGCGGGGCCTACAATGAGCATTTCTTC.

Regarding this clonotype: Germline is not matched at one junction end, which may reflect a read error. The genes are TRBV11-1 and TRBJ2-1; D is unclear. From germline, CDR1 is SGHAT and CDR2 FQDESV (reference sequence). There are 11 residues in the CDR3. CDR3 residues: CASNLCVELFF. As DNA, the CDR3 is TGTGCCAGCAACTTATGTGTTGAGCTGTTCTTC.

The rearrangement joins TRBV6-5 to TRBJ1-1; D might be TRBD1 (6 bases). From germline, CDR1 is MNHEY and CDR2 SVGAGI. This CDR3 region has 17 residues. V lost 4 bases to trimming and J lost 1 base, with 19 bases between them. The CDR3: CASSSGHGVGRNTEAFF. CDR3 sequence (DNA): TGTGCCAGCAGTTCGGGACACGGGGTAGGAAGGAACACTGAAGCTTTCTTT.

Note on this clonotype: A clone one base away is much larger, so this may be a read error. The chain has TRBV20-1 and TRBJ2-5, with 7 positions matching TRBD2. CDR3 length: 12 amino acids. Per the germline V gene, CDR1 is DFQATT and CDR2 is SNEGSKA (reference sequence). CDR3 DNA sequence: TGCAGTGCTATGCGGGAGCAAGAGACCCAGCACTTC. Its translation: CSAMREQETQHF.

On this clonotype: This may be a read error, as it is one base from a much larger clone. The CDR3 region has the DNA TGCAGTGCTAGAAAATGGGCAGCAGAGACCCTGTACTTC. Its translation: CSARKWAAETLYF. The rearrangement joins TRBV20-1 to TRBJ2-5; unclear D gene. The germline gives CDR1 DFQATT, CDR2 SNEGSKA (reference sequence). This CDR3 comprises 13 residues.

This chain joins TRBV14 and TRBJ2-5; D unclear. The CDR3 is 15 residues long. Germline-derived CDR1 and CDR2 are SGHDN and FVKESK. V was clipped by 0 bases and J by 5 bases, with 13 bases between them. The DNA for the CDR3 is TGTGCCAGCAGCCAAGATCGTGAGGAACGGGAGACCCAGTACTTC. Translation: CASSQDREERETQYF.

The chain uses TRBV5-1 and TRBJ2-2; TRBD1 matches 7 bases. From germline, CDR1 is SGHRS and CDR2 YFSETQ. CDR3 length: 17 amino acids. Trimming cost V 4 bases and J 0 bases; bases outside gene matches: 9. The CDR3 DNA sequence: TGCGCCAGCAGCAAAAACTCCGGGACAGCGAACACCGGGGAGCTGTTTTTT. This gives the protein CASSKNSGTANTGELFF.

Details on this clonotype: It is likely a read error, because the conserved phenylalanine at the end of the CDR3 is missing. The chain uses TRBV20-1 and TRBJ1-5; a weak D match, TRBD2 (5 bases). The J call may be incorrect, as the DNA end agrees better with TRBJ2-3. The CDR3 covers 14 residues. The germline CDR1 and CDR2 sequences are DFQATT and SNEGSKA (reference sequence). DNA for the CDR3: TGCAGTGCCCTCGCGGGTCGGGTCAATCAGCCCCAGTATCTT. Protein product: CSALAGRVNQPQYL.

The J gene is TRBJ2-1, the V gene TRBV11-3; 9 nucleotides align to TRBD2. The CDR3 runs to 14 residues. Germline CDR1 and CDR2: SGHNT and YENEEA. After removal of 9 bases from V and 8 bases from J, the junction contained 11 bases not matched to a gene. CDR3 region: CASSTSGRYDEQFF. The CDR3 DNA is TGTGCCAGTAGCACGAGCGGGAGGTACGATGAGCAGTTCTTC.